The entry below describes one T cell receptor beta chain. Its antigen is not known. This entry belongs to a study of shared clonotypes between healthy human individuals. Study details: Aged 18 to 49, the donors were a couple of women and a few men. A donor's plate count was three for CD4 naive and three for CD4 memory; CD8 naive had two and CD8 memory one. Study-level points and caveats: Non-shared clonotypes had lower generation probabilities than clonotypes shared by all four sorted-subset donors.

This table comes from immunoSEQ multiplex PCR, and its TCRdb copy is limited to in-frame clones, with some not included. The sample lists a few hundred thousand clones; roughly 97% were seen once. The sequencing input was naive CD4+ T cells sorted from blood. Subset described: CD45RA+ positively selected. The clonotype was recovered from a woman aged 25 to 39 in good health.

CDR3: CASSATSPSQPQHF. The CDR3 bases are TGTGCCAGCAGTGCGACCAGCCCAAGCCAGCCCCAGCATTTT. This chain links TRBV2 with TRBJ1-5; D gene uncertain. Trimming stripped 4 bases from V and 7 bases from J, with 14 bases between. The CDR3 spans 14 residues. Germline-derived CDR1 and CDR2 are SNHLY and FYNNEI.